The 14 T cell receptor beta chains listed next were all sequenced from one sample in a study of HIV-infected patients and healthy controls. Reverse transcription used roughly 480 ng RNA and constant-region primers for alpha and beta. Alpha and beta chain libraries were made separately by chain-specific third strand synthesis with multiplexing indices. TCRdb passed the 5' RACE reads through MiXCR, listing each CDR3 protein once. The sample comprises about 15,000 distinct CDR3 sequences, approximately 7% of which are singletons, and approximately 8% rests with the top ten. Whole blood was used without fractionation, so all unsorted peripheral T cells were included. The material sequenced was blood. The receptor set was obtained from an adult in good health.

By share, this clonotype counts as medium-sized. The V gene is TRBV20-1, the J gene TRBJ2-1; D gene uncertain. The CDR3 extends over 14 amino acids. Germline V gene lookup returns CDR1 DFQATT and CDR2 SNEGSKA (reference sequence). V was shortened by 0 bases and J by 9 bases, with 15 bases between the two germline ends. The CDR3 protein is CSARDLGPLGEQFF. DNA for the CDR3: TGCAGTGCTAGAGATCTTGGCCCCCTGGGTGAGCAGTTCTTC.

This clonotype is deemed medium-sized. This chain links TRBV7-2 with TRBJ2-7; no clear D. The germline gives CDR1 SGHTA, CDR2 FQGNSA. Trimming took off 1 base at V and 3 bases at J, with 13 bases between the two ends. This CDR3 has 15 residues. CDR3 in DNA: TGTGCCAGCAGCTTAGTAGGGTTACCCGGCTACGAGCAGTACTTC. Translated: CASSLVGLPGYEQYF.

The sample holds many counts of this clonotype. In DNA form, the CDR3 reads TGCAGTGCTAGAGATCCGAACAGGGAGGGCAATCAGCCCCAGCATTTT. Translation gives CSARDPNREGNQPQHF. The rearrangement links TRBV20-1 to TRBJ1-5; D may be TRBD1 (6 bases). The germline gives CDR1 DFQATT, CDR2 SNEGSKA (reference sequence). Trimming removed 0 bases at V and 2 bases at J, with 14 bases between. The length of the CDR3 is 16 residues.

The chain joins TRBV24-1 to TRBJ2-5; the D gene is possibly TRBD2 (6 bases). Germline assignment: CDR1 KGHDR and CDR2 SFDVKD. V lost 3 bases and J 1 base, leaving 8 bases between the germline ends. This CDR3 has 14 residues. The CDR3 reads CATSDRRVQETQYF. The CDR3 DNA is TGTGCCACCAGTGATCGGAGGGTCCAAGAGACCCAGTACTTC.

In its sample, this clonotype was seen many times. The CDR3 DNA reads as TGTGCCAGCAGTGAAGCGTTCGTGGTATCCGAGCAGTACTTC. Translation gives CASSEAFVVSEQYF. V gene TRBV6-1 combines with J gene TRBJ2-7; D is unresolved. This CDR3 is 14 amino acids long. Trimming removed 0 bases from V and 6 bases from J, with 12 bases in between. Per the germline V gene, CDR1 is MNHNS and CDR2 is SASEGT.

In its sample, this clonotype was seen many times. The chain links TRBV6-5 to TRBJ1-1; 8 bases match TRBD1. From germline, CDR1 is MNHEY and CDR2 SVGAGI. The CDR3 runs 15 residues. J was trimmed by 1 base and V by 6 bases; bases with no gene match: 7. The CDR3 nucleotides are TGTGCCAGCAGGTCTCTAACAGGGGGGAACACTGAAGCTTTCTTT. Translation: CASRSLTGGNTEAFF.

Many counts were recorded for this clonotype. V usage is TRBV7-8 and J usage is TRBJ2-7, with D perhaps given as TRBD1 or TRBD2 (6 bases each). The CDR3 is made up of 16 amino acids. Per germline, CDR1 SGHVS and CDR2 FQNEAQ. V was clipped by 2 bases and J by 5 bases, with 19 bases between them. CDR3 amino acids: CASSLYGGRNTDEQYF. CDR3 nucleotide sequence: TGTGCCAGCAGCTTATATGGGGGGCGAAATACTGACGAGCAGTACTTC.

V and J are TRBV4-3 and TRBJ2-7; D remains ambiguous. V was pared by 3 bases and J by 4 bases, with 10 bases between. Germline CDR1 is LGHNA and CDR2 is YSLEER. CDR3 length equals 13 residues. CDR3 sequence reads: CASSQAEDYEQYF. DNA of the CDR3: TGCGCCAGCAGCCAGGCTGAGGATTACGAGCAGTACTTC.

The J gene is TRBJ1-2, the V gene TRBV14; D remains unclear. Germline-derived CDR1 and CDR2 are SGHDN and FVKESK. The CDR3 loop spans 15 amino acids. V was clipped by 4 bases and J by 0 bases, with 12 bases between them. Here the CDR3 DNA reads TGTGCCAGCAGCCTTTCAGTATCTACTAACTATGGCTACACCTTC. Translated, it gives CASSLSVSTNYGYTF.

This clonotype has at least ten counts. The chain recombines TRBV19 with TRBJ2-1, with a weak D call TRBD2 (6 bases). CDR1 LNHDA and CDR2 SQIVND come from the germline V gene (reference sequence). V shed 0 bases and J shed 4 bases, with 22 bases lying between them. The CDR3 contains 19 residues. The CDR3 is CASSIDLRRDTVGYNEQFF. CDR3 DNA sequence: TGTGCCAGTAGTATAGATCTTCGGCGGGATACGGTGGGTTACAATGAGCAGTTCTTC.

By sample share, this clonotype is medium-sized. This chain connects TRBV10-3 to TRBJ2-1; unclear D gene. V shed 0 bases and J shed 1 base, with 10 bases lying between them. Germline V gene sequence: CDR1 ENHRY, CDR2 SYGVKD. The CDR3 has 16 residues. CDR3 DNA sequence: TGTGCCATCAGTGAGTCTATGGCTGGGTCCTACAATGAGCAGTTCTTC. Translated, it gives CAISESMAGSYNEQFF.

This clonotype came up many times. The rearrangement joins TRBV20-1 to TRBJ1-1, with 8 positions matching TRBD1. Per the germline V gene, CDR1 is DFQATT and CDR2 is SNEGSKA (reference sequence). V shed 5 bases, J shed 7 bases, and the junction held 3 bases outside the gene matches. The CDR3 is 11 amino acids. The CDR3 here is CSAPGGYEAFF. CDR3 nucleotide sequence: TGCAGTGCTCCAGGGGGCTATGAAGCTTTCTTT.

This clonotype was counted at least ten times. The V gene is TRBV7-2, the J gene TRBJ2-1, with TRBD2 as a possible D gene (5 bases). Germline V gene lookup returns CDR1 SGHTA and CDR2 FQGNSA. V lost 0 bases and J 1 base, leaving 10 bases between the germline ends. The CDR3 consists of 16 residues. The CDR3 DNA follows: TGTGCCAGCAGCTTAGCGGAGGTACGGTCCTACAATGAGCAGTTCTTC. Its translation is CASSLAEVRSYNEQFF.

The chain recombines TRBV7-9 with TRBJ2-3; TRBD2 matches at 11 bases. The trim removed 4 bases at V and 1 base at J, leaving 13 bases unmatched. Germline CDR1 reads SEHNR; CDR2 reads FQNEAQ (reference sequence). The CDR3 consists of 19 residues. CDR3: CASSSGLADASPGTDTQYF. The CDR3 coding sequence is TGTGCCAGCAGCTCGGGACTAGCGGACGCATCGCCCGGCACAGATACGCAGTATTTT.